Listed below are T cell receptor beta chains from one sample, sequenced in a study of T cells in Graves' hyperthyroidism and ophthalmopathy. TCRdb independently ran MiXCR on the multiplex PCR reads; one entry per CDR3 protein. The top ten hold approximately 31% of the sample, which has approximately 300,000 distinct CDR3 sequences, roughly 17% seen once. Sample: blood. These TCRs come from a man aged 25 to 40 with Graves' hyperthyroidism. CDR3s include the opening cysteine and the closing phenylalanine or tryptophan. Fields, in order: clone size, D gene, J gene, V gene, CDR3 DNA, CDR3 protein. A D gene is named only where the DNA matches it firmly. The size entry is marked missing in some rows and otherwise reads once, few, many or a size class.

clone size: NA; D gene: TRBD1; J gene: TRBJ1-5; V gene: TRBV12-3/TRBV12-4; CDR3 DNA: TGTGCCAGCAAGGGGGCGAATCAGCCCCAGCATTTT; CDR3 protein: CASKGANQPQHF
clone size: many; D gene: NA; J gene: TRBJ1-2; V gene: TRBV9; CDR3 DNA: TGTGCCAGCAGCGCGCTTTACGGAGAGGCTGGGGGCTACACCTTC; CDR3 protein: CASSALYGEAGGYTF
clone size: NA; D gene: NA; J gene: TRBJ2-7; V gene: TRBV20-1; CDR3 DNA: TGCAGTGCCGGGGGCAGGGACGAGCAGTACTTC; CDR3 protein: CSAGGRDEQYF
clone size: many; D gene: NA; J gene: TRBJ2-3; V gene: TRBV12-3/TRBV12-4; CDR3 DNA: TGTGCCAGCACGTCGTTTGCGGGCCCGTCCACAGATACGCAGTATTTT; CDR3 protein: CASTSFAGPSTDTQYF
clone size: many; D gene: NA; J gene: TRBJ2-3; V gene: TRBV3-1; CDR3 DNA: TGTGCCAGCAGCCAAAACAGAGCGGGAGATACGCAGTATTTT; CDR3 protein: CASSQNRAGDTQYF
clone size: NA; D gene: NA; J gene: TRBJ2-3; V gene: TRBV15; CDR3 DNA: TGTGCCACCAGCAGAGCTGGGATGGGTCTGAGTACGCAGTATTTT; CDR3 protein: CATSRAGMGLSTQYF
clone size: NA; D gene: NA; J gene: TRBJ2-6; V gene: TRBV5-1; CDR3 DNA: TGCGCCAGCAGTGACCCCGGCTCTGGGGCCAACGTCCTGACTTTC; CDR3 protein: CASSDPGSGANVLTF
clone size: NA; D gene: TRBD2; J gene: TRBJ2-1; V gene: TRBV7-9; CDR3 DNA: TGTGCCAGCAGTCCAGCTAGCGGAGAAGGGTTCTATGAGCAGTTCTTC; CDR3 protein: CASSPASGEGFYEQFF
clone size: NA; D gene: NA; J gene: TRBJ1-2; V gene: TRBV24-1; CDR3 DNA: TGTGCCACCAGCGCAGGGGTGGCCTATGGCTACACCTTC; CDR3 protein: CATSAGVAYGYTF
clone size: NA; D gene: NA; J gene: TRBJ1-4; V gene: TRBV12-3/TRBV12-4; CDR3 DNA: TGTGCCAGCAGTCTGGACGGGGGCCGTCCAGAAAAACTGTTTTTT; CDR3 protein: CASSLDGGRPEKLFF
clone size: many; D gene: NA; J gene: TRBJ1-2; V gene: TRBV2; CDR3 DNA: TGTGCCAGCAGTGGGGACCCTCACATCCAACGAGGCTACACCTTC; CDR3 protein: CASSGDPHIQRGYTF
clone size: many; D gene: NA; J gene: TRBJ2-3; V gene: TRBV20-1; CDR3 DNA: TGCAGTGCTACGAGACTAGAAACAGATACGCAGTATTTT; CDR3 protein: CSATRLETDTQYF
clone size: NA; D gene: TRBD2; J gene: TRBJ2-2; V gene: TRBV4-2; CDR3 DNA: TGTGCCAGCAGCCAAGGAGGTCTAGCGGGAGGAAGCACCGGGGAGCTGTTTTTT; CDR3 protein: CASSQGGLAGGSTGELFF
clone size: few; D gene: NA; J gene: TRBJ2-1; V gene: TRBV20-1; CDR3 DNA: TGCAGTGCTAGACTCCTAGCTTGGAGCTCCTACAATGAGCAGTTCTTC; CDR3 protein: CSARLLAWSSYNEQFF
clone size: many; D gene: TRBD1; J gene: TRBJ2-7; V gene: TRBV7-2; CDR3 DNA: TGTGCCAGCAGCTTACCTCGGACAGGCTATTCCTACGAGCAGTACTTC; CDR3 protein: CASSLPRTGYSYEQYF
clone size: NA; D gene: NA; J gene: TRBJ2-7; V gene: TRBV5-1; CDR3 DNA: TGCGCCAGCAGCTTGAGGGGGGACATATCCTACGAGCAGTACTTC; CDR3 protein: CASSLRGDISYEQYF
clone size: NA; D gene: TRBD1; J gene: TRBJ2-2; V gene: TRBV28; CDR3 DNA: TGTGCCAGCAGTTTCTACCGGGACAGGGTGGACACCGGGGAGCTGTTTTTT; CDR3 protein: CASSFYRDRVDTGELFF
clone size: NA; D gene: NA; J gene: TRBJ2-2; V gene: TRBV30; CDR3 DNA: TGTGCCTGGAGTGTACACCGGCCCAGGGAGCTGTTTTTT; CDR3 protein: CAWSVHRPRELFF
clone size: many; D gene: NA; J gene: TRBJ2-5; V gene: TRBV7-9; CDR3 DNA: TGTGCCAGCAGCGATAAGGCTAGGGTCGCACACCAATCCAAGTACTTC; CDR3 protein: CASSDKARVAHQSKYF
clone size: few; D gene: TRBD2; J gene: TRBJ2-5; V gene: TRBV7-8; CDR3 DNA: TGTGCCAGCAGCCCCCTAGCGGGAACGACCCAGTACTTC; CDR3 protein: CASSPLAGTTQYF
clone size: many; D gene: NA; J gene: TRBJ2-3; V gene: TRBV24-1; CDR3 DNA: TGTGCCACCAGTGATTTTGGCGGAACTAGCACAGATACGCAGTATTTT; CDR3 protein: CATSDFGGTSTDTQYF
clone size: NA; D gene: TRBD2; J gene: TRBJ2-3; V gene: TRBV5-1; CDR3 DNA: TGCGCCAGCAGCTCCCAGGGAGGGAGAACAGATACGCAGTATTTT; CDR3 protein: CASSSQGGRTDTQYF
clone size: NA; D gene: TRBD2; J gene: TRBJ2-1; V gene: TRBV9; CDR3 DNA: TGTGCCAGCAGCGTAGAGACTAGCGGCAACAATGAGCAGTTCTTC; CDR3 protein: CASSVETSGNNEQFF
clone size: NA; D gene: NA; J gene: TRBJ2-7; V gene: TRBV7-9; CDR3 DNA: TGTGCCAGCAGCTTCACTAGCTCCGAGCAGTACTTC; CDR3 protein: CASSFTSSEQYF
clone size: NA; D gene: TRBD2; J gene: TRBJ2-3; V gene: TRBV6-2/TRBV6-3; CDR3 DNA: TGTGCCAGCAGTCTTGGACTAGCGGGACTGGCCGGCGCCACAGATACGCAGTATTTT; CDR3 protein: CASSLGLAGLAGATDTQYF
clone size: few; D gene: NA; J gene: TRBJ2-1; V gene: TRBV5-1; CDR3 DNA: TGCGCCAGCAGCTTGGGGGGCCCCCGCCGGGCCGGATCCTACAATGAGCAGTTCTTC; CDR3 protein: CASSLGGPRRAGSYNEQFF
clone size: NA; D gene: NA; J gene: TRBJ2-5; V gene: TRBV27; CDR3 DNA: TGTGCCAGCAGTATGAGGGCTTCCGAGACCCAGCACTTC; CDR3 protein: CASSMRASETQHF
clone size: NA; D gene: NA; J gene: TRBJ2-1; V gene: TRBV3-1; CDR3 DNA: TGTGCCAGCAGCGGGCAGGCCAATGAGCAGCTCTTC; CDR3 protein: CASSGQANEQLF
clone size: many; D gene: TRBD2; J gene: TRBJ2-1; V gene: TRBV28; CDR3 DNA: TGTGCCAGCAGTTTATGGGCTAGCGGAGACAATGAGCAGTTCTTC; CDR3 protein: CASSLWASGDNEQFF
clone size: NA; D gene: NA; J gene: TRBJ1-5; V gene: TRBV7-8; CDR3 DNA: TGTGCCAGCAGCTCCTTAAATCAGCCCCAGCATTTT; CDR3 protein: CASSSLNQPQHF
clone size: many; D gene: TRBD1; J gene: TRBJ2-1; V gene: TRBV27; CDR3 DNA: TGTGCCAGCAGCTTGGACAGGGTTGGCAATGAGCAGTTCTTC; CDR3 protein: CASSLDRVGNEQFF
clone size: many; D gene: NA; J gene: TRBJ1-1; V gene: TRBV12-3/TRBV12-4; CDR3 DNA: TGTGCCAGCACCTCCTTCGACAGGACTGAAGCTTTCTTT; CDR3 protein: CASTSFDRTEAFF
clone size: NA; D gene: NA; J gene: TRBJ2-1; V gene: TRBV20-1; CDR3 DNA: TGCAGTGCTAGGGGATCGAAAAGCTCCTACAATGAGCAGTTCTTC; CDR3 protein: CSARGSKSSYNEQFF
clone size: NA; D gene: TRBD2; J gene: TRBJ2-3; V gene: TRBV14; CDR3 DNA: TGTGCCAGCAGCCAAGGGACTAGCGGGGGAGGAGATACGCAGTATTTT; CDR3 protein: CASSQGTSGGGDTQYF
clone size: many; D gene: NA; J gene: TRBJ2-3; V gene: TRBV18; CDR3 DNA: TGTGCCAGCTCCGGAGAAGGTTACAGGAGATCCACAGATACGCAGTATTTT; CDR3 protein: CASSGEGYRRSTDTQYF
clone size: once; D gene: TRBD2; J gene: TRBJ2-7; V gene: TRBV29-1; CDR3 DNA: TGCAGCGTCCGGAACCCGGGACTAGCGACCTACGAGCAGTACTTC; CDR3 protein: CSVRNPGLATYEQYF
clone size: many; D gene: NA; J gene: TRBJ2-5; V gene: TRBV11-2; CDR3 DNA: TGTGCCAGCAGCTTAGAGGCCCCCTACTCTCCGACCCAGTACTTC; CDR3 protein: CASSLEAPYSPTQYF
clone size: few; D gene: NA; J gene: TRBJ2-5; V gene: TRBV20-1; CDR3 DNA: TGCAGTGCTAGACTCCCAGCGGAAGAGACCCAGTACTTC; CDR3 protein: CSARLPAEETQYF
clone size: NA; D gene: NA; J gene: TRBJ2-1; V gene: TRBV6-4; CDR3 DNA: TGTGCCAGCAGTGAGGCTAGTTGGAGCAATGAGCAGTTCTTC; CDR3 protein: CASSEASWSNEQFF
clone size: many; D gene: TRBD2; J gene: TRBJ2-1; V gene: TRBV5-1; CDR3 DNA: TGCGCCAGCAGCTTGGCCAACGGGAGGGGCAATGAGCAGTTCTTC; CDR3 protein: CASSLANGRGNEQFF
clone size: many; D gene: NA; J gene: TRBJ1-4; V gene: TRBV28; CDR3 DNA: TGTGCCAGCAGTGACCCGCGGGGGATGGACGAAAAACTGTTTTTT; CDR3 protein: CASSDPRGMDEKLFF
clone size: many; D gene: TRBD1; J gene: TRBJ2-3; V gene: TRBV11-2; CDR3 DNA: TGTGCCAGCAGCTCACACGACAGGGTGTGGACAGATACGCAGTATTTT; CDR3 protein: CASSSHDRVWTDTQYF
clone size: once; D gene: NA; J gene: TRBJ2-3; V gene: TRBV10-1; CDR3 DNA: TGCGCCAGCAGTGAGTCTGGGCTAGCGAGGGACGCAGATACGCAGTATTTT; CDR3 protein: CASSESGLARDADTQYF
clone size: many; D gene: TRBD2; J gene: TRBJ2-3; V gene: TRBV5-1; CDR3 DNA: TGCGCCAGCAGCTCACAGCCGGGACTAGCGGGTTCCACAGATACGCAGTATTTT; CDR3 protein: CASSSQPGLAGSTDTQYF
clone size: many; D gene: TRBD1; J gene: TRBJ2-3; V gene: TRBV11-2; CDR3 DNA: TGTGCCAGCAGCTTAGTGAGGACAGGGGCGACAGATACGCAGTATTTT; CDR3 protein: CASSLVRTGATDTQYF
clone size: NA; D gene: TRBD2; J gene: TRBJ2-2; V gene: TRBV20-1; CDR3 DNA: TGCAGTGCGCCGAGGGACTATGTCGCCGGGGAGCTGTTTTTT; CDR3 protein: CSAPRDYVAGELFF
clone size: few; D gene: TRBD1; J gene: TRBJ2-6; V gene: TRBV5-6; CDR3 DNA: TGTGCCAGCAGCTCCGGGACAGGGATCTCTGGGGCCAACGTCCTGACTTTC; CDR3 protein: CASSSGTGISGANVLTF
clone size: NA; D gene: NA; J gene: TRBJ2-1; V gene: TRBV29-1; CDR3 DNA: TGCAGCGCGGACTTGCTAGCTCTCTACAATGAGCAGTTCTTC; CDR3 protein: CSADLLALYNEQFF
clone size: many; D gene: TRBD1; J gene: TRBJ1-1; V gene: TRBV18; CDR3 DNA: TGTGCCAGCTCCTTCCTGACAGGGATGAACACTGAAGCTTTCTTT; CDR3 protein: CASSFLTGMNTEAFF
clone size: many; D gene: TRBD2; J gene: TRBJ2-3; V gene: TRBV24-1; CDR3 DNA: TGTGCCACCAGTGATGAAGACCCACTAGCGGGAGTTGGAACAGATACGCAGTATTTT; CDR3 protein: CATSDEDPLAGVGTDTQYF
clone size: NA; D gene: TRBD2; J gene: TRBJ2-3; V gene: TRBV12-3/TRBV12-4; CDR3 DNA: TGTGCCAGCAGTTTTGGGACTAGCGGGCCCACAGATACGCAGTATTTT; CDR3 protein: CASSFGTSGPTDTQYF
clone size: many; D gene: TRBD1; J gene: TRBJ1-6; V gene: TRBV18; CDR3 DNA: TGTGCCAGCTCAACTCAGGGGGTACGGAATTCACCCCTCCACTTT; CDR3 protein: CASSTQGVRNSPLHF
clone size: many; D gene: NA; J gene: TRBJ1-1; V gene: TRBV5-1; CDR3 DNA: TGCGCCAGCAGCTTTCGGGGCGAGGTGAACACTGAAGCTTTCTTT; CDR3 protein: CASSFRGEVNTEAFF
clone size: many; D gene: TRBD2; J gene: TRBJ2-1; V gene: TRBV5-1; CDR3 DNA: TGCGCCAGCAGCTTCGCGGGAGTGGGCTACAATGAGCAGTTCTTC; CDR3 protein: CASSFAGVGYNEQFF
clone size: many; D gene: TRBD2; J gene: TRBJ2-1; V gene: TRBV7-6; CDR3 DNA: TGTGCCAGCAGTTTATATCGCCCGGGACTAGGAATTTCTAATGAGCAGTTCTTC; CDR3 protein: CASSLYRPGLGISNEQFF
clone size: few; D gene: NA; J gene: TRBJ2-1; V gene: TRBV20-1; CDR3 DNA: TGCAGTGGGGTGGAAAGCTCCTACAATGAGCAGTTCTTC; CDR3 protein: CSGVESSYNEQFF
clone size: NA; D gene: TRBD2; J gene: TRBJ2-7; V gene: TRBV4-1; CDR3 DNA: TGCGCCAGCAGCCTAAGACTAGCGGGAGGCGGGGGCGAGCAGTACTTC; CDR3 protein: CASSLRLAGGGGEQYF
clone size: few; D gene: TRBD1; J gene: TRBJ2-1; V gene: TRBV7-9; CDR3 DNA: TGTGCCAGCAGCTTAGACAGGGGGCCACAGTTCTTC; CDR3 protein: CASSLDRGPQFF
clone size: NA; D gene: TRBD1; J gene: TRBJ1-5; V gene: TRBV12-5; CDR3 DNA: TGTGCTAGTGGTTTGGCCCTGGGACAGCTAAATCAGCCCCAGCATTTT; CDR3 protein: CASGLALGQLNQPQHF